The clone carrying this T cell receptor (beta chain) was seen a handful of times. Some clones are missing from TCRdb's copy, which holds only in-frame ones; the method was immunoSEQ multiplex PCR. Of about 53,000 clones listed, almost 85% are singletons. The sample comes from a study of blood T cell repertoires in COVID-19. This CDR3 is built from 15 residues. V was pared by 6 bases and J by 2 bases, with 16 bases between. Germline values: CDR1 LNHDA, CDR2 SQIVND (reference sequence). The chain joins TRBV19 to TRBJ1-1; D perhaps matches TRBD1 (5 bases). Sequencing used peripheral blood. The receptor comes from a human donor in a cohort sampled during active COVID-19. The CDR3 sequence: CASRRGEGLNTEAFF. Written as DNA, the CDR3 is TGTGCCAGTAGACGAGGGGAGGGTCTTAACACTGAAGCTTTCTTT.